Included here is one T cell receptor (beta chain) sequence, with context. Assay used: immunoSEQ multiplex PCR; TCRdb lists only in-frame clones, some missing. The sample gives about 470 clones, approximately 87% of which show up once; more than 7% is in the top ten. This sample was taken from a study of T cell repertoires in ileal Crohn's disease. Study-level background: Surgery for a complication: stricturing in 61%, penetrating in 39%.

Germline CDR1 reads SGHNT; CDR2 reads YYREEE (reference sequence). The CDR3 length is 14 residues. After removal of 0 bases from V and 7 bases from J, the junction contained 2 bases not matched to a gene. Time point described: neoterminal ileum biopsy at postoperative endoscopy, about 6 months after surgery. This chain uses TRBV5-4 with TRBJ2-7; 12 positions match TRBD2. The TCR was taken from an adult with Crohn's disease. The sample taken for sequencing was ileal tissue. CDR3 sequence reads: CASSLASGGAEQYF. DNA for the CDR3: TGTGCCAGCAGCTTGGCTAGCGGGGGGGCAGAGCAGTACTTC.